Each of the 6 T cell receptor beta chains below was sequenced from the same sample in a study of blood T cell repertoires in COVID-19. The protocol was immunoSEQ multiplex PCR, while the TCRdb copy is restricted to in-frame clones and leaves out a portion. The profile shows some 88,000 clones, around 79% of them singletons. What was sequenced was peripheral blood. Every receptor here comes from a human donor in a cohort sampled during active COVID-19.

The rearrangement joins TRBV7-6 to TRBJ2-7, with 7 bases lining up with TRBD1. The CDR3 totals 14 residues. Germline values: CDR1 SGHVS, CDR2 FNYEAQ. J gave up 4 bases and V 1 base, and 4 bases lay outside the gene matches. In DNA form, the CDR3 reads TGTGCCAGCAGCTTAGACGGGACAGTTTACGAGCAGTACTTC. Translating gives CASSLDGTVYEQYF.

This clone was picked up a small number of times. This chain joins TRBV2 and TRBJ2-3; no clear D. The CDR3 length is 12 residues. Germline CDR1 reads SNHLY; CDR2 reads FYNNEI. Trimming shortened V by 6 bases and J by 6 bases, and 10 bases separated the two germline ends. The DNA for the CDR3 is TGTGCCAGCAGGACTGTCGCGGATACGCAGTATTTT. Its protein is CASRTVADTQYF.

V is TRBV4-3 and J is TRBJ2-1; D gene uncertain. The CDR3 totals 18 residues. V was pared by 1 base and J by 4 bases, with 20 bases between. Germline CDR1 LGHNA, CDR2 YSLEER. The DNA for the CDR3 is TGCGCCAGCAGCCAAGTAGTATGGTCGCGGCGATCGTACAATGAGCAGTTCTTC. Translating gives CASSQVVWSRRSYNEQFF.

The V call is TRBV2, the J call TRBJ2-1; 7 bases map to TRBD2. Trimming at V came to 0 bases and at J to 7 bases, leaving 6 bases not matched to a gene. Germline V gene sequence: CDR1 SNHLY, CDR2 FYNNEI. This CDR3 region has 15 residues. The CDR3 region is CASSEAAGAWNEQFF. CDR3 coding DNA: TGTGCCAGCAGTGAAGCGGCGGGAGCATGGAATGAGCAGTTCTTC.

This chain joins TRBV4-3 and TRBJ2-1, with 9 bases aligning to TRBD2. The V segment lost 4 bases and the J segment 5 bases; nucleotides outside the gene matches: 3. This CDR3 is 14 amino acids long. Germline-derived CDR1 and CDR2 are LGHNA and YSLEER. CDR3 DNA sequence: TGCGCCAGCAGCCCGGGACTAGCTGACAATGAGCAGTTCTTC. Encoded protein: CASSPGLADNEQFF.

With respect to this clone: Different DNA sequences within this sample yield the same CDR3. The chain uses TRBV28 and TRBJ1-4; the D gene is possibly TRBD1 (6 bases). This CDR3 region has 14 residues. Germline-derived CDR1 and CDR2 are MDHEN and SYDVKM. V shed 5 bases and J shed 5 bases, with 12 bases lying between them. The CDR3 sequence is CASSTRGLNEKLFF. CDR3 DNA: TGTGCCAGCAGTACCAGGGGTCTAAATGAAAAACTGTTTTTT.